The 15 T cell receptor beta chains listed next were all sequenced from one sample in a study of cytotoxic CD8 clonotypes in ibrutinib-treated CLL. TCRdb keeps only in-frame clones here, not all; method: immunoSEQ multiplex PCR. This sample carries 110,000 to 150,000 clones, about 78% of them seen once, and the ten largest clones take 4.5% to 6.5%. The specimen was PBMCs, collected after 24 months of ibrutinib treatment. These receptors were taken from a human donor with chronic lymphocytic leukemia.

The chain joins TRBV19 to TRBJ1-1, with D maybe TRBD1 (5 bases). The CDR3 is made up of 15 amino acids. Germline-derived CDR1 and CDR2 are LNHDA and SQIVND (reference sequence). Trimming removed 4 bases from V and 11 bases from J, with 23 bases in between. DNA for the CDR3: TGTGCCAGTAGTAAGCCCTCACAGGCCACCAAAGGGGCTTTCTTT. Translated: CASSKPSQATKGAFF.

This chain links TRBV27 with TRBJ2-4; D might be TRBD2 (7 bases). The CDR3 has 13 amino acids. Trimming left V 3 bases short and J 8 bases short, with 11 bases between. Germline loops: CDR1 MNHEY, CDR2 SMNVEV (reference sequence). The CDR3 DNA sequence: TGTGCCAGCAGTTTGGGGGGGCCGGACATTCAGTACTTC. It yields the protein CASSLGGPDIQYF.

This clone was seen more than once but under ten times. The genes are TRBV12-5 and TRBJ1-1; D unclear. The CDR3 loop spans 11 amino acids. Germline assignment: CDR1 LGHNT and CDR2 FRNRAP. V lost 7 bases and J lost 0, with 3 bases in between. CDR3 sequence reads: CASALNTEAFF. The CDR3 bases are TGTGCTAGTGCCCTGAACACTGAAGCTTTCTTT.

The V and J genes are TRBV6-6 and TRBJ2-7; TRBD2 agrees at 8 bases. The germline CDR1 and CDR2 sequences are MNHNY and SVGAGI (reference sequence). The ends lost 0 bases at V and 13 bases at J; junction bases unmatched: 5. The CDR3 has 12 residues. The CDR3, as DNA: TGTGCCAGCAGTTACTCGGAGCGGGAGTTATACTTC. This codes for CASSYSERELYF.

In this sample, this clone turned up many times. The chain carries TRBV25-1 and TRBJ1-4; no firm D call. Deletions cut 8 bases from V and 3 bases from J, with 16 bases between. Germline V gene sequence: CDR1 MGHDK, CDR2 SYGVNS. This CDR3 is 15 amino acids long. DNA for the CDR3: TGTGCCAGCCGTCGGACGGACCTACCTAATGAAAAACTGTTTTTT. It specifies CASRRTDLPNEKLFF.

This clone was seen more than once but under ten times. The V call is TRBV5-1, the J call TRBJ1-1; no reliable D call. The germline gives CDR1 SGHRS, CDR2 YFSETQ. The V end was cut by 3 bases, the J end by 1 base, with 10 bases between. The CDR3 is 14 amino acids. CDR3 nucleotide sequence: TGCGCCAGCAGCTCCAATGACGGGAACACTGAAGCTTTCTTT. Protein sequence: CASSSNDGNTEAFF.

The CDR3 loop is CASSEMGGAWTGELFF. The CDR3, as DNA: TGTGCCAGCAGTGAGATGGGGGGGGCGTGGACCGGGGAGCTGTTTTTT. The chain uses TRBV6-1 and TRBJ2-2; TRBD2 is a possible D gene (7 bases). Per the germline V gene, CDR1 is MNHNS and CDR2 is SASEGT. This CDR3 has 16 residues. V dropped 3 bases and J dropped 5 bases, with 16 bases sitting between them.

Written as DNA, the CDR3 is TGCGCCAGCAGCCAAGATGTCCCGGGAGGGGGAGGAGAGACCCAGTACTTC. Protein: CASSQDVPGGGGETQYF. This chain joins TRBV4-3 and TRBJ2-5; 8 positions match TRBD2. CDR3 length equals 17 residues. V dropped 0 bases and J dropped 4; count of bases not matched to a gene: 10. Germline V gene sequence: CDR1 LGHNA, CDR2 YSLEER.

The chain has TRBV7-3 and TRBJ2-5; D is unresolved. Germline CDR1 SGHTA, CDR2 FQGTGA. This CDR3 is 10 amino acids long. Trimming removed 6 bases at V and 5 bases at J, with 4 bases between. The CDR3 reads CASRVETQYF. The CDR3 DNA follows: TGTGCCAGCAGGGTGGAGACCCAGTACTTC.

V usage is TRBV7-9 and J usage is TRBJ1-2; D is unclear. The CDR3 is 14 amino acids. Per the germline V gene, CDR1 is SEHNR and CDR2 is FQNEAQ (reference sequence). With 5 bases removed from V and 4 bases from J, the gap between germline ends came to 14 bases. The CDR3 DNA is TGTGCCAGCAGCCCGGGCTTGGAGGGCTATGGCTACACCTTC. It translates to CASSPGLEGYGYTF.

This chain joins TRBV5-8 and TRBJ1-4; possible D gene TRBD1, 5 bases. This CDR3 contains 17 residues. Between the trimmed V and J ends, which lost 2 bases and 7 bases, there was a span of 21 bases. Germline V gene sequence: CDR1 SGHTS, CDR2 YDEGEE. The CDR3 DNA sequence: TGTGCCAGCAGCTTCCCCCGGGGCGGGGAAGGTCTTGAAAAACTGTTTTTT. Residues: CASSFPRGGEGLEKLFF.

The chain uses TRBV5-6 and TRBJ1-1; 9 nucleotides align to TRBD1. The germline V gene has CDR1 SGHDT and CDR2 YYEEEE. The CDR3 runs 15 residues. V was pared by 4 bases and J by 4 bases, with 8 bases of the junction left unmatched. CDR3 amino acids: CASSLMTGGITEAFF. The CDR3 DNA sequence: TGTGCCAGCAGCCTGATGACAGGGGGGATCACTGAAGCTTTCTTT.

The J gene is TRBJ2-5, the V gene TRBV7-9; D is undetermined. Per germline, CDR1 SEHNR and CDR2 FQNEAQ (reference sequence). V was shortened by 1 base and J by 5 bases, with 8 bases between the two germline ends. This CDR3 is built from 13 residues. The CDR3: CASSLVALETQYF. Written as DNA, the CDR3 is TGTGCCAGCAGCTTAGTAGCCTTGGAGACCCAGTACTTC.

The rearrangement joins TRBV9 to TRBJ2-5, with a weak D call TRBD2 (6 bases). Trimming shortened V by 3 bases and J by 2 bases, and 14 bases separated the two germline ends. Germline V CDR1 and CDR2: SGDLS, YYNGEE. The CDR3 extends over 15 amino acids. CDR3 sequence reads: CASSAWGLPQETQYF. In DNA, the CDR3 is TGTGCCAGCAGCGCCTGGGGACTCCCGCAAGAGACCCAGTACTTC.

Note on this clone: Given a much more abundant clone one base away, this may be a read error. The genes are TRBV14 and TRBJ2-5; D gene uncertain. Germline CDR1 reads SGHDN; CDR2 reads FVKESK. This CDR3 is 11 amino acids long. The ends were cut back, 4 bases at V and 1 base at J, with 1 base in the middle. The CDR3 coding sequence is TGTGCCAGCAGCCTCCAAGAGACCCAGTACTTC. It yields the protein CASSLQETQYF.